This is a list of T cell receptor beta chains from one sample in a study of blood T cell repertoires in COVID-19. Method: immunoSEQ multiplex PCR; TCRdb's copy keeps in-frame clones and lacks some. This sample yields around 130,000 clones, of which just over 75% are seen a single time; about 10% belongs to the top ten. The sequenced sample was peripheral blood. These receptors originate from a human donor in a cohort sampled during active COVID-19. The CDR3 runs from the conserved cysteine through the conserved F or W. A D gene is named only where the DNA matches it firmly. Clone size is not always given. Where it is, it says once, few, many or a class for expanded clones.

v_gene: TRBV2; abundance: .; d_gene: TRBD1; j_gene: TRBJ1-5; CDR3aa: CASVGQVSGQPQHF; CDR3nt: TGTGCCAGCGTCGGACAGGTTTCGGGTCAGCCCCAGCATTTT
v_gene: TRBV7-9; abundance: .; d_gene: .; j_gene: TRBJ2-5; CDR3aa: CATQGETQYF; CDR3nt: TGTGCCACCCAGGGAGAGACCCAGTACTTC
v_gene: TRBV3-1/TRBV3-2; abundance: .; d_gene: TRBD1; j_gene: TRBJ1-2; CDR3aa: CASSQWDSPYGYTF; CDR3nt: TGTGCCAGCAGCCAATGGGACAGCCCCTATGGCTACACCTTC
v_gene: TRBV30; abundance: .; d_gene: .; j_gene: TRBJ2-7; CDR3aa: CAFMTGTYEQYF; CDR3nt: TGTGCCTTTATGACAGGAACCTACGAGCAGTACTTC
v_gene: TRBV15; abundance: .; d_gene: TRBD1; j_gene: TRBJ1-2; CDR3aa: CATSRDRAGGSGYTF; CDR3nt: TGTGCCACCAGCAGAGATCGGGCAGGGGGTAGTGGCTACACCTTC
v_gene: TRBV19; abundance: .; d_gene: TRBD1; j_gene: TRBJ1-3; CDR3aa: CASSFLQGAAGNTIYF; CDR3nt: TGTGCCAGTAGTTTCCTACAGGGGGCGGCTGGAAACACCATATATTTT
v_gene: TRBV2; abundance: .; d_gene: .; j_gene: TRBJ2-7; CDR3aa: CASSQDIPYEQYF; CDR3nt: TGTGCCAGCAGTCAGGACATCCCCTACGAGCAGTACTTC
v_gene: TRBV5-4; abundance: .; d_gene: TRBD2; j_gene: TRBJ2-5; CDR3aa: CASSLGDSGDQETQYF; CDR3nt: TGTGCCAGCAGCTTGGGTGATAGCGGGGACCAAGAGACCCAGTACTTC
v_gene: TRBV28; abundance: .; d_gene: TRBD1; j_gene: TRBJ1-1; CDR3aa: CASSTTISGTGVMNTEAFF; CDR3nt: TGTGCCAGCAGTACCACCATCAGTGGGACAGGGGTCATGAACACTGAAGCTTTCTTT
v_gene: TRBV28; abundance: .; d_gene: .; j_gene: TRBJ1-2; CDR3aa: CASSFSGEVYGYTF; CDR3nt: TGTGCCAGCAGTTTTTCCGGGGAAGTGTATGGCTACACCTTC
v_gene: TRBV7-2; abundance: .; d_gene: TRBD1; j_gene: TRBJ2-3; CDR3aa: CASSSDRGYTDTQYF; CDR3nt: TGTGCCAGCAGCTCCGACAGGGGGTATACAGATACGCAGTATTTT
v_gene: TRBV13; abundance: .; d_gene: .; j_gene: TRBJ1-1; CDR3aa: CASSLVGGTEAFF; CDR3nt: TGTGCCAGCAGCCTAGTGGGGGGCACTGAAGCTTTCTTT
v_gene: TRBV4-1; abundance: .; d_gene: .; j_gene: TRBJ1-6; CDR3aa: CASSQPQQLQGSPLHF; CDR3nt: TGCGCCAGCAGCCAACCCCAACAGCTTCAAGGTTCACCCCTCCACTTT
v_gene: TRBV5-1; abundance: .; d_gene: TRBD1; j_gene: TRBJ1-2; CDR3aa: CASSTKQGAHGYTF; CDR3nt: TGCGCCAGCAGCACCAAACAGGGGGCCCATGGCTACACCTTC
v_gene: TRBV10-3; abundance: .; d_gene: .; j_gene: TRBJ2-1; CDR3aa: CAIRAPGVSYNEQFF; CDR3nt: TGTGCCATCAGGGCCCCGGGGGTCTCCTACAATGAGCAGTTCTTC
v_gene: TRBV3-1/TRBV3-2; abundance: .; d_gene: .; j_gene: TRBJ2-2; CDR3aa: CASSQGGGASTGELFF; CDR3nt: TGTGCCAGCAGCCAAGGGGGCGGGGCAAGTACGGGGGAGCTGTTTTTT
v_gene: TRBV5-4; abundance: .; d_gene: .; j_gene: TRBJ2-7; CDR3aa: CASSFHGAHEQYF; CDR3nt: TGTGCCAGCAGCTTTCATGGGGCCCACGAGCAGTACTTC
v_gene: TRBV7-9; abundance: .; d_gene: .; j_gene: TRBJ1-6; CDR3aa: CASSSSGSSGSPLHF; CDR3nt: TGTGCCAGCAGCTCCAGCGGCTCGTCAGGTTCACCCCTCCACTTT
v_gene: TRBV2; abundance: .; d_gene: .; j_gene: TRBJ2-3; CDR3aa: CASRPDTTDTQYF; CDR3nt: TGTGCCAGCAGGCCCGACACCACAGATACGCAGTATTTT
v_gene: TRBV5-5; abundance: .; d_gene: .; j_gene: TRBJ1-5; CDR3aa: CASSLSGVQGNQPQHF; CDR3nt: TGTGCCAGCAGCTTGTCGGGGGTCCAGGGAAATCAGCCCCAGCATTTT
v_gene: TRBV28; abundance: .; d_gene: TRBD1; j_gene: TRBJ1-2; CDR3aa: CASRPTGSYYGYTF; CDR3nt: TGTGCCAGCAGACCGACAGGGAGTTACTATGGCTACACCTTC
v_gene: TRBV18; abundance: .; d_gene: .; j_gene: TRBJ1-1; CDR3aa: CASSPPGGTGNTEAFF; CDR3nt: TGTGCCAGCTCACCACCGGGGGGGACCGGAAACACTGAAGCTTTCTTT
v_gene: TRBV19; abundance: .; d_gene: TRBD1; j_gene: TRBJ1-1; CDR3aa: CASRLQGYDTEAFF; CDR3nt: TGTGCCAGTAGACTACAGGGGTACGACACTGAAGCTTTCTTT
v_gene: TRBV4-1; abundance: .; d_gene: TRBD1; j_gene: TRBJ1-4; CDR3aa: CASSQQGGSSTTNEKLFF; CDR3nt: TGCGCCAGCAGCCAACAGGGGGGATCGAGTACAACTAATGAAAAACTGTTTTTT
v_gene: TRBV10-3; abundance: .; d_gene: .; j_gene: TRBJ2-7; CDR3aa: CAISEMSSYEQYF; CDR3nt: TGTGCCATCAGTGAGATGTCGTCCTACGAGCAGTACTTC
v_gene: TRBV11-2; abundance: .; d_gene: TRBD2; j_gene: TRBJ2-7; CDR3aa: CASSARTSGGRSYEQYF; CDR3nt: TGTGCCAGCAGCGCAAGGACTAGCGGGGGTAGATCCTACGAGCAGTACTTC
v_gene: TRBV4-1; abundance: few; d_gene: .; j_gene: TRBJ2-7; CDR3aa: CASSPPAGNEQYF; CDR3nt: TGCGCCAGCAGCCCACCCGCGGGGAACGAGCAGTACTTC
v_gene: TRBV27; abundance: .; d_gene: TRBD1; j_gene: TRBJ1-6; CDR3aa: CASSSSPGTGVGSYNSPLHF; CDR3nt: TGTGCCAGCAGTTCAAGTCCCGGGACAGGGGTCGGCTCCTATAATTCACCCCTCCACTTT
v_gene: TRBV25-1; abundance: .; d_gene: .; j_gene: TRBJ1-1; CDR3aa: CASSDSLQGWAFF; CDR3nt: TGTGCCAGCAGTGATTCTCTACAGGGATGGGCTTTCTTT
v_gene: TRBV7-9; abundance: .; d_gene: .; j_gene: TRBJ2-1; CDR3aa: CASSLDGSRGRYNEQFF; CDR3nt: TGTGCCAGCAGCTTAGATGGGAGCAGGGGACGCTACAATGAGCAGTTCTTC
v_gene: TRBV13; abundance: .; d_gene: .; j_gene: TRBJ1-1; CDR3aa: CASSFSGVEAFF; CDR3nt: TGTGCCAGCAGCTTTTCAGGGGTAGAAGCTTTCTTT
v_gene: TRBV27; abundance: .; d_gene: .; j_gene: TRBJ1-5; CDR3aa: CAIGQINQPQHF; CDR3nt: TGTGCCATAGGACAGATTAATCAGCCCCAGCATTTT
v_gene: TRBV2; abundance: .; d_gene: TRBD1; j_gene: TRBJ1-1; CDR3aa: CASTLGQMNTEAFF; CDR3nt: TGTGCCAGCACCCTGGGACAGATGAACACTGAAGCTTTCTTT
v_gene: TRBV6-6; abundance: .; d_gene: .; j_gene: TRBJ2-1; CDR3aa: CASSSPTGTGAEIF; CDR3nt: TGTGCCAGCAGTTCCCCGACAGGGACGGGAGCCGAGATCTTC
v_gene: TRBV12-2; abundance: .; d_gene: .; j_gene: TRBJ1-5; CDR3aa: CASRLGFTLSYSNQPQHF; CDR3nt: TGTGCAAGTCGCTTAGGTTTCACCTTATCCTATAGCAATCAGCCCCAGCATTTT
v_gene: TRBV6-4; abundance: .; d_gene: .; j_gene: TRBJ2-3; CDR3aa: CAACQPRTVTDTQYF; CDR3nt: TGTGCCGCCTGCCAACCTCGGACAGTCACAGATACGCAGTATTTT
v_gene: TRBV12-3/TRBV12-4; abundance: .; d_gene: .; j_gene: TRBJ2-3; CDR3aa: CASSPHNTQYF; CDR3nt: TGTGCCAGCAGCCCACATAATACGCAGTATTTT
v_gene: TRBV30; abundance: .; d_gene: TRBD1; j_gene: TRBJ1-6; CDR3aa: CAWALGTEFSPLHF; CDR3nt: TGTGCCTGGGCCCTAGGGACAGAGTTCTCACCCCTCCACTTT
v_gene: TRBV24-1; abundance: .; d_gene: TRBD1; j_gene: TRBJ2-7; CDR3aa: CATSDLGQGGDEQYF; CDR3nt: TGTGCCACCAGTGACCTGGGACAGGGGGGGGACGAGCAGTACTTC
v_gene: TRBV7-2; abundance: .; d_gene: TRBD1; j_gene: TRBJ2-7; CDR3aa: CASSLDRSYEQYF; CDR3nt: TGTGCCAGCAGCCTGGACAGGTCCTACGAGCAGTACTTC
v_gene: TRBV30; abundance: .; d_gene: .; j_gene: TRBJ1-3; CDR3aa: CAWKPGSRANTIYF; CDR3nt: TGTGCCTGGAAGCCGGGATCGCGGGCAAACACCATATATTTT
v_gene: TRBV7-2; abundance: .; d_gene: TRBD1; j_gene: TRBJ1-1; CDR3aa: CASSYRGMGNTEAFF; CDR3nt: TGTGCCAGCAGCTACAGGGGAATGGGGAACACTGAAGCTTTCTTT
v_gene: TRBV28; abundance: .; d_gene: .; j_gene: TRBJ2-7; CDR3aa: CASKLTGYSSYEQYF; CDR3nt: TGTGCCAGCAAGCTCACAGGGTACTCCTCCTACGAGCAGTACTTC